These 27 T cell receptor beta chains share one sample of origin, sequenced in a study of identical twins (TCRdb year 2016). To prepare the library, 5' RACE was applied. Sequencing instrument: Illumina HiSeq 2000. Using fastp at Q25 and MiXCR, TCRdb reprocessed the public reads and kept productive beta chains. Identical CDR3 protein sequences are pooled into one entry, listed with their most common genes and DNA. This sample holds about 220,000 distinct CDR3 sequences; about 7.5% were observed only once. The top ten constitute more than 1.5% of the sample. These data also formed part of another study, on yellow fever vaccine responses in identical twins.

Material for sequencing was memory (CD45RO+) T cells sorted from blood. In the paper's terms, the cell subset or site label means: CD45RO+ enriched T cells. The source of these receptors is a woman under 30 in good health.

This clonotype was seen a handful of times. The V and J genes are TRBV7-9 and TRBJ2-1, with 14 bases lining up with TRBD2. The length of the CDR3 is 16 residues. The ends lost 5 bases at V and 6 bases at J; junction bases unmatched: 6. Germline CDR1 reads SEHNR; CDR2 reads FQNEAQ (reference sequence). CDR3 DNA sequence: TGTGCCAGCAGCCCACCGGGACTAGCGGGGGTCAATGAGCAGTTCTTC. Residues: CASSPPGLAGVNEQFF.

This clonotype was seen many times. The CDR3 nucleotides read TGTGCCAGCAGTGTCGGACAAGTTGAAGCTTTCTTT. Protein sequence: CASSVGQVEAFF. The chain couples TRBV3-1 to TRBJ1-1; D possibly corresponds to TRBD1 (5 bases). V shed 6 bases and J shed 7 bases, with 12 bases lying between them. The CDR3 runs to 12 residues. Germline CDR1 reads LGHDT; CDR2 reads YNNKEL (reference sequence).

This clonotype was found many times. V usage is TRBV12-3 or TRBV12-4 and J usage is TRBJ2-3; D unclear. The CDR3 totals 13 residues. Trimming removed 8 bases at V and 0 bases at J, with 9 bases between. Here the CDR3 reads CASLRMSTDTQYF. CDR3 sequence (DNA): TGTGCCAGCTTAAGGATGAGCACAGATACGCAGTATTTT.

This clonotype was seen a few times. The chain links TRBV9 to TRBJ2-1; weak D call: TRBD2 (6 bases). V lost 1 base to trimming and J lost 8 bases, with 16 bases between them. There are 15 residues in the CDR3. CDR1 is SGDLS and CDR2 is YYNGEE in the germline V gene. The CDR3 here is CASSVSGGGAHEQFF. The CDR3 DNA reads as TGTGCCAGCAGCGTATCCGGCGGAGGGGCGCATGAGCAGTTCTTC.

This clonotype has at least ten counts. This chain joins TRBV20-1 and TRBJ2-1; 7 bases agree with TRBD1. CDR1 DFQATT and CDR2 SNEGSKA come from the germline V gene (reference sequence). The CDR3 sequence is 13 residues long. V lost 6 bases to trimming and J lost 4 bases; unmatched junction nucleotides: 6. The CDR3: CSATWTGYNEQFF. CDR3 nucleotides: TGCAGTGCCACCTGGACAGGTTACAATGAGCAGTTCTTC.

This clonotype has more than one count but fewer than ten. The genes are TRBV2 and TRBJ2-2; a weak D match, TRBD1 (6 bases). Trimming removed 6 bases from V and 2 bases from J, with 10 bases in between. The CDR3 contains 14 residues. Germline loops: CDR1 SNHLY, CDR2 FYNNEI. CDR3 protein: CASRGTINTGELFF. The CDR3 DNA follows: TGTGCCAGCAGGGGGACAATTAACACCGGGGAGCTGTTTTTT.

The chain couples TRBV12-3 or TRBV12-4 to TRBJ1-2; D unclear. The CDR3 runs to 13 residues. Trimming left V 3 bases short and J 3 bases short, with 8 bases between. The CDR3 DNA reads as TGTGCCAGCAGTTTTGGTGGTCACTATGGCTACACCTTC. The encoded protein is CASSFGGHYGYTF.

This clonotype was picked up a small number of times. For the CDR3, the DNA is TGCAGTGCTAGAGTCGGTCTAGCAGGCGAGCAGTACTTC. Translation: CSARVGLAGEQYF. J is TRBJ2-7 and V is TRBV20-1; the D gene is possibly TRBD2 (5 bases). Trimming cost V 1 base and J 6 bases, with 13 bases left between them. Germline values: CDR1 DFQATT, CDR2 SNEGSKA (reference sequence). The CDR3 has 13 residues.

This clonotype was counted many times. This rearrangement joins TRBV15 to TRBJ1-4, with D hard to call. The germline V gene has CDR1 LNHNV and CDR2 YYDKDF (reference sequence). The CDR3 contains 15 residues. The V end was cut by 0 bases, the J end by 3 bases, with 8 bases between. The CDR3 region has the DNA TGTGCCACCAGCAGAGATAAGGCAGCTAATGAAAAACTGTTTTTT. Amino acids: CATSRDKAANEKLFF.

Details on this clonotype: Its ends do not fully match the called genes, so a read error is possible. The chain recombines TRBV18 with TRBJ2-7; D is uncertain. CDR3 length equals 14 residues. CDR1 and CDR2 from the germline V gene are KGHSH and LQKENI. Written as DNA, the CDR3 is TGTGCCAGCTCGCGCGGAGCAGAGAGTAACGAACAGTACTTC. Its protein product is CASSRGAESNEQYF. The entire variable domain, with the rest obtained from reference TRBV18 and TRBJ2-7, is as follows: NAGVMQNPRHLVRRRGQEARLRCSPMKGHSHVYWYRQLPEEGLKFMVYLQKENIIDESGMPKERFSAEFPKEGPSILRIQQVVRGDSAAYFCASSRGAESNEQYFGPGTRLTVT.

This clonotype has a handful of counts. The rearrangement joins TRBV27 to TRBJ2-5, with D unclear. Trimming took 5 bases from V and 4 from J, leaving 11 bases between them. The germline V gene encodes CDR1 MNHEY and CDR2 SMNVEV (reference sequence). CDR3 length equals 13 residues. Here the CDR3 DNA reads TGTGCCAGCAGTGTTGGTGTGGGAGAGACCCAGTACTTC. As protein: CASSVGVGETQYF.

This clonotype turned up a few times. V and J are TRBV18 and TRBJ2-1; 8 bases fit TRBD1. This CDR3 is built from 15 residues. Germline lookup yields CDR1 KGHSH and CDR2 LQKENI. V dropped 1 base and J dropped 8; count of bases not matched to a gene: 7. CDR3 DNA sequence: TGTGCCAGCTCACCACTCTCGCAGGGGGCGTATGAGCAGTTCTTC. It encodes CASSPLSQGAYEQFF.

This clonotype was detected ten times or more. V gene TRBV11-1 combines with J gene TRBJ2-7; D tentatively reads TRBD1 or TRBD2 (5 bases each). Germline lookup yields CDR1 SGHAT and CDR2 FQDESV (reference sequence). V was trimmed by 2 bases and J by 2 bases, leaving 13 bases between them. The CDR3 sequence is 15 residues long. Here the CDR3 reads CASSLWGSSTYEQYF. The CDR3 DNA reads TGTGCCAGCAGCTTATGGGGGAGTAGCACCTACGAGCAGTACTTC.

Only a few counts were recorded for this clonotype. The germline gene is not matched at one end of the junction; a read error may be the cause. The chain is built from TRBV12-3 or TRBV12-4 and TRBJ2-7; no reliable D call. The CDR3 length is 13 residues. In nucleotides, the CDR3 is TGTGCCAGCAGTTCCGGGCTGTCCTCCGAGCAGTACTTC. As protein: CASSSGLSSEQYF.

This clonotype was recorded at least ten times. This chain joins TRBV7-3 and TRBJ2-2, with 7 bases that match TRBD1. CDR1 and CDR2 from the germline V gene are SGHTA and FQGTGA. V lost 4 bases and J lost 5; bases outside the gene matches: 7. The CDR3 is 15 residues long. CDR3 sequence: CASSSDRVVTGELFF. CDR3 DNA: TGTGCCAGCAGCTCTGACAGGGTCGTAACCGGGGAGCTGTTTTTT.

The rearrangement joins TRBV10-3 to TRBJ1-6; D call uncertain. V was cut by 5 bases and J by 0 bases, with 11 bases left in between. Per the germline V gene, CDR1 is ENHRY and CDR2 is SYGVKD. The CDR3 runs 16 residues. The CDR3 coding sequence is TGTGCCATCAGTCCCAATTCCAGCTCCTATAATTCACCCCTCCACTTT. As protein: CAISPNSSSYNSPLHF.

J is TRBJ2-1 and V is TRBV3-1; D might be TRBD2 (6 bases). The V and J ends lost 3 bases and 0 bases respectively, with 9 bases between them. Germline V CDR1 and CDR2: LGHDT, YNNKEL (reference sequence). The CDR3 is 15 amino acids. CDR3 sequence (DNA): TGTGCCAGCAGCCAGGACTACTTCTCCTACAATGAGCAGTTCTTC. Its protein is CASSQDYFSYNEQFF.

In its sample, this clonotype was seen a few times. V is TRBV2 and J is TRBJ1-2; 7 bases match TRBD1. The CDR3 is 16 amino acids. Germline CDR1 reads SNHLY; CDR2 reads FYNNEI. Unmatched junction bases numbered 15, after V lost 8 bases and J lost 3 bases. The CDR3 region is CASPRDSGGRHYGYTF. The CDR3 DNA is TGTGCCAGCCCAAGGGACAGTGGGGGGCGGCACTATGGCTACACCTTC.

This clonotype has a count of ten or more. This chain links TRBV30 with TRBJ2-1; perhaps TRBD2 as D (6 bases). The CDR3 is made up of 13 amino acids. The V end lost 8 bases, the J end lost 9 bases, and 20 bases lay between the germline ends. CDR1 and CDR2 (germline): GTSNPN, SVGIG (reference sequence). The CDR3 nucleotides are TGTGCCGGCGGAGGGAATTCTAATGTTGAGCAGTTCTTC. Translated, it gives CAGGGNSNVEQFF.

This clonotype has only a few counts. This CDR3 reads CASSIRQGWAPEARELFF. The DNA for the CDR3 is TGTGCCAGCAGTATCCGACAGGGGTGGGCCCCGGAGGCAAGGGAGCTGTTTTTT. This chain connects TRBV6-1 to TRBJ2-2, with 8 bases matching TRBD1. Germline-derived CDR1 and CDR2 are MNHNS and SASEGT. The CDR3 extends over 18 amino acids. V shed 5 bases and J 9 bases; nucleotides not matched to a gene: 20.

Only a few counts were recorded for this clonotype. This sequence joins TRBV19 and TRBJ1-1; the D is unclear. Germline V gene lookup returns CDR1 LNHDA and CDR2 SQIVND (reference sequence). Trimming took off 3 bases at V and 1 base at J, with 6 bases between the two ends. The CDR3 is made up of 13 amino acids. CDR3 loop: CASSIKENTEAFF. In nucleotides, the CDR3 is TGTGCCAGTAGTATTAAGGAGAACACTGAAGCTTTCTTT.

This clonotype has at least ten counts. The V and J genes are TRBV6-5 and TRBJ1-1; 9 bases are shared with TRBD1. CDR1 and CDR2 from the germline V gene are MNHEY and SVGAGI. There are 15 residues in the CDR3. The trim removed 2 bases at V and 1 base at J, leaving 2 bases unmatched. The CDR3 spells CASSYGGQGNTEAFF. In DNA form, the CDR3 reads TGTGCCAGCAGTTACGGGGGACAGGGGAACACTGAAGCTTTCTTT.

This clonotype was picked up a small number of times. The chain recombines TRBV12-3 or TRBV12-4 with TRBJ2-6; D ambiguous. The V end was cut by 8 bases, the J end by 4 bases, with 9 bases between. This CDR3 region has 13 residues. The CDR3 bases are TGTGCCAGCCAGATGTCCGGGGCCAACGTCCTGACTTTC. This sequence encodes CASQMSGANVLTF.

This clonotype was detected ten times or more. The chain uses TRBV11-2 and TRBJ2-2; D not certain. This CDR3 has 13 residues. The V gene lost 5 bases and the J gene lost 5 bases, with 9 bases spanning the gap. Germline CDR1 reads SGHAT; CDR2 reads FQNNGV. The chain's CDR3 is CASSPPRTGELFF. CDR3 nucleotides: TGTGCCAGCAGCCCCCCGCGGACCGGGGAGCTGTTTTTT.

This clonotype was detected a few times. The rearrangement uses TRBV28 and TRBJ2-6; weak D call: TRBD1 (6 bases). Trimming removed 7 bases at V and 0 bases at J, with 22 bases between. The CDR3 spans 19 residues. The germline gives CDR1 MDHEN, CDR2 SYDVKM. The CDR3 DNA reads TGTGCCAGCACCTCGCAGGGGCAACTCAAAGACTCTGGGGCCAACGTCCTGACTTTC. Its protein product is CASTSQGQLKDSGANVLTF.

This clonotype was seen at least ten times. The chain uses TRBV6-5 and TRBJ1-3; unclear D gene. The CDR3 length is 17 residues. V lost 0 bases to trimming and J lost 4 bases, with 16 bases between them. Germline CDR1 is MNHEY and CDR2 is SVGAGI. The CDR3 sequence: CASSYSTHQLSGNTIYF. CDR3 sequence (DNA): TGTGCCAGCAGTTACTCGACACACCAACTTTCCGGAAACACCATATATTTT.

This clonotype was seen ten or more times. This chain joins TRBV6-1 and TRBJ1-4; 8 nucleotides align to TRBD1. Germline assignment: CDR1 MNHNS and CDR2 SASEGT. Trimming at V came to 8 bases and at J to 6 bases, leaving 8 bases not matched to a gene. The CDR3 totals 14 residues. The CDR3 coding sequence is TGTGCCAGCGGTCAGGGGGCGCGGGATGAAAAACTGTTTTTT. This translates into CASGQGARDEKLFF.